The 25 T cell receptor beta chains below were found in one sample sequenced in a study of shared clonotypes between healthy human individuals. TCRdb keeps only in-frame clones here, not all; method: immunoSEQ multiplex PCR. The sample contains about 960,000 clones, approximately 76% of which appear only once. Sequencing was performed on memory CD4+ T cells sorted from blood. Subset reported: CD45RA-negative fraction. These receptors came from a man younger than 35 in good health.

The gene calls are TRBV5-1 and TRBJ2-2; 12 bases line up with TRBD2. Germline CDR1 SGHRS, CDR2 YFSETQ. The CDR3 totals 16 residues. J gave up 4 bases and V 4 bases, and 5 bases lay outside the gene matches. DNA of the CDR3: TGCGCCAGCAGCCGACTAGCGGGAGTGAGCACCGGGGAGCTGTTTTTT. It specifies CASSRLAGVSTGELFF.

This rearrangement joins TRBV2 to TRBJ2-4, with D uncertain. The CDR3 is 12 amino acids. CDR1 is SNHLY, CDR2 FYNNEI, per germline. Trimming took off 6 bases at V and 6 bases at J, with 9 bases between the two ends. The CDR3: CASRDQGNIQYF. In DNA form, the CDR3 reads TGTGCCAGCAGAGATCAAGGAAACATTCAGTACTTC.

The chain recombines TRBV7-3 with TRBJ2-1, with D tentatively TRBD1 (6 bases). The ends were cut back, 3 bases at V and 6 bases at J, with 12 bases in the middle. The germline CDR1 and CDR2 sequences are SGHTA and FQGTGA. The CDR3 spans 14 residues. The CDR3: CASSLTGEGNEQFF. CDR3 in DNA: TGTGCCAGCAGCTTGACAGGCGAGGGCAATGAGCAGTTCTTC.

The V call is TRBV6-1, the J call TRBJ1-2; no reliable D call. Germline V CDR1 and CDR2: MNHNS, SASEGT. V was cut by 3 bases and J by 4 bases, with 15 bases left in between. The length of the CDR3 is 15 residues. CDR3 coding DNA: TGTGCCAGCAGTGAGAGTTTGGTTTTTTCCTATGGCTACACCTTC. It codes for CASSESLVFSYGYTF.

The chain recombines TRBV7-2 with TRBJ2-5; TRBD2 agrees at 9 bases. V shed 4 bases, J shed 2 bases, and the junction held 14 bases outside the gene matches. CDR1 and CDR2 from the germline V gene are SGHTA and FQGNSA. This CDR3 spans 18 amino acids. The chain's CDR3 is CASSSMLSGRPSQETQYF. The CDR3 DNA sequence: TGTGCCAGCAGCTCAATGCTAAGCGGGAGGCCATCTCAAGAGACCCAGTACTTC.

V usage is TRBV5-1 and J usage is TRBJ2-7; possible D gene TRBD1, 5 bases. The CDR3 is 15 residues long. The germline V and J ends were trimmed by 5 bases and 0 bases, with 15 bases remaining between them. Germline assignment: CDR1 SGHRS and CDR2 YFSETQ. CDR3 sequence reads: CASRVTEMSSYEQYF. The CDR3 DNA sequence: TGCGCCAGCAGAGTGACAGAAATGAGCTCCTACGAGCAGTACTTC.

The chain employs TRBV30 and TRBJ1-3; D is possibly TRBD1 (5 bases). V lost 4 bases, J lost 0 bases, and 7 bases lay in between. The germline CDR1 and CDR2 sequences are GTSNPN and SVGIG (reference sequence). CDR3 length: 13 residues. The CDR3 spells CAWTGHSGNTIYF. The CDR3 DNA sequence: TGTGCCTGGACAGGGCACTCTGGAAACACCATATATTTT.

This chain links TRBV7-8 with TRBJ2-1; D gene uncertain. The CDR3 totals 11 residues. Trimming left V 5 bases short and J 7 bases short, with 6 bases between. The germline gives CDR1 SGHVS, CDR2 FQNEAQ. The CDR3 nucleotides are TGTGCCAGCAGCCCCAGAAATGAGCAGTTCTTC. This sequence encodes CASSPRNEQFF.

This chain links TRBV5-1 with TRBJ2-3, with D possibly being TRBD1 or TRBD2 (5 bases each). Trimming removed 4 bases from V and 6 bases from J, with 18 bases in between. There are 15 residues in the CDR3. Germline CDR1 reads SGHRS; CDR2 reads YFSETQ. The CDR3 nucleotides are TGCGCCAGCAGCCGGGACCCCAGAGCTAAGGATACGCAGTATTTT. Translation gives CASSRDPRAKDTQYF. The variable domain in full, completed from reference TRBV5-1 and TRBJ2-3, reads KAGVTQTPRYLIKTRGQQVTLSCSPISGHRSVSWYQQTPGQGLQFLFEYFSETQRNKGNFPGRFSGRQFSNSRSEMNVSTLELGDSALYLCASSRDPRAKDTQYFGPGTRLTVL.

The V and J genes are TRBV5-4 and TRBJ2-7; tentative D call: TRBD2 (7 bases). With 2 bases removed from V and 2 bases from J, the gap between germline ends came to 14 bases. CDR3 length: 15 residues. Germline lookup yields CDR1 SGHNT and CDR2 YYREEE (reference sequence). The CDR3 spells CASSLLTGGPYEQYF. The CDR3 nucleotides are TGTGCCAGCAGCTTATTAACGGGGGGCCCCTACGAGCAGTACTTC.

This rearrangement joins TRBV6-1 to TRBJ1-2; the D gene is possibly TRBD1 (6 bases). V was cut by 1 base and J by 4 bases, with 19 bases left in between. The CDR3 contains 17 residues. Germline CDR1 reads MNHNS; CDR2 reads SASEGT. CDR3 in amino acids: CASSEGQGREVAYGYTF. The CDR3 nucleotides read TGTGCCAGCAGTGAAGGTCAGGGGCGCGAGGTGGCCTATGGCTACACCTTC.

CDR3 region: CASSHGRTSGSETQYF. The DNA of the CDR3 is TGCGCCAGCAGCCATGGCCGGACTAGCGGGAGCGAGACCCAGTACTTC. This rearrangement joins TRBV4-3 to TRBJ2-5; 13 bases map to TRBD2. There are 16 residues in the CDR3. Germline values: CDR1 LGHNA, CDR2 YSLEER. V shed 3 bases, J shed 5 bases, and the junction held 6 bases outside the gene matches.

V and J are TRBV5-1 and TRBJ2-7; possibly TRBD1 for D (6 bases). Deletions cut 0 bases from V and 6 bases from J, with 16 bases between. Germline loops: CDR1 SGHRS, CDR2 YFSETQ. The CDR3 is made up of 15 amino acids. This CDR3 reads CASSLAAGVPGEQYF. CDR3 nucleotides: TGCGCCAGCAGCTTGGCGGCAGGGGTGCCTGGCGAGCAGTACTTC.

A word on this clone: This sample also contains other DNA sequences that code for the same CDR3. The V gene is TRBV6-1, the J gene TRBJ2-7; 7 bases agree with TRBD1. Looked up from germline, CDR1 is MNHNS and CDR2 is SASEGT. J lost 1 base, V lost 7 bases, and 4 bases had no gene match. The CDR3 extends over 13 amino acids. The CDR3 DNA sequence: TGTGCCAGCACAAGACAGGGTTCCTACGAGCAGTACTTC. Its protein is CASTRQGSYEQYF.

Concerning this clone: This same CDR3 is encoded by further DNA sequences in the sample. The V and J genes are TRBV6-5 and TRBJ1-5, with D unclear. Germline V CDR1 and CDR2: MNHEY, SVGAGI. The V end lost 3 bases, the J end lost 7 bases, and 10 bases lay between the germline ends. The CDR3 contains 13 residues. The CDR3 region is CASSYTPGQPQHF. The CDR3 DNA is TGTGCCAGCAGTTATACCCCAGGACAGCCCCAGCATTTT.

The V gene is TRBV19, the J gene TRBJ1-2, with TRBD1 as a possible D gene (5 bases). This CDR3 has 14 amino acids. Trimming took off 3 bases at V and 2 bases at J, with 10 bases between the two ends. Germline CDR1 LNHDA, CDR2 SQIVND (reference sequence). The CDR3 sequence is CASSMGTANYGYTF. CDR3 sequence (DNA): TGTGCCAGTAGTATGGGGACGGCGAACTATGGCTACACCTTC.

The gene calls are TRBV29-1 and TRBJ1-4; 8 nucleotides agree with TRBD1. Trimming cost V 7 bases and J 8 bases; bases outside gene matches: 12. There are 14 residues in the CDR3. CDR1 is SQVTM, CDR2 ANQGSEA, per germline. CDR3 sequence reads: CSARPGQDVEKLFF. In DNA form, the CDR3 reads TGCAGCGCACGCCCGGGACAGGACGTAGAAAAACTGTTTTTT. The full variable domain, completed using reference TRBV29-1 and TRBJ1-4, is SAVISQKPSRDICQRGTSLTIQCQVDSQVTMMFWYRQQPGQSLTLIATANQGSEATYESGFVIDKFPISRPNLTFSTLTVSNMSPEDSSIYLCSARPGQDVEKLFFGSGTQLSVL.

This clone is a singleton in its sample. The chain combines TRBV29-1 with TRBJ2-1, with D tentatively TRBD1 (7 bases). V was pared by 6 bases and J by 5 bases, with 17 bases between. Germline-derived CDR1 and CDR2 are SQVTM and ANQGSEA. This CDR3 is built from 14 residues. The CDR3 DNA is TGCAGCGTCGCGCGGGACAGTATAAACAATGAGCAGTTCTTC. Protein sequence: CSVARDSINNEQFF.

This chain uses TRBV7-6 with TRBJ2-1; 11 bases align to TRBD2. This CDR3 is 17 amino acids long. The V gene's germline CDR1 is SGHVS and CDR2 FNYEAQ. J was trimmed by 5 bases and V by 3 bases; bases with no gene match: 9. CDR3 protein: CASSLGLAARRDNEQFF. The CDR3 DNA follows: TGTGCCAGCAGCTTGGGACTAGCGGCCCGGCGAGACAATGAGCAGTTCTTC.

In the case of this clone: Within the sample, other DNA sequences also encode this same CDR3. The chain links TRBV2 to TRBJ1-6; tentative D call: TRBD1 (6 bases). CDR1 and CDR2 (germline): SNHLY, FYNNEI. The ends were cut back, 6 bases at V and 0 bases at J, with 9 bases in the middle. The CDR3 extends over 15 amino acids. The CDR3 sequence is CASRQGSSYNSPLHF. The CDR3 bases are TGTGCCAGCAGACAGGGTAGCTCCTATAATTCACCCCTCCACTTT. Supplemented by reference TRBV2 and TRBJ1-6, the full variable domain reads EPEVTQTPSHQVTQMGQEVILRCVPISNHLYFYWYRQILGQKVEFLVSFYNNEISEKSEIFDDQFSVERPDGSNFTLKIRSTKLEDSAMYFCASRQGSSYNSPLHFGNGTRLTVT.

The CDR3 loop reads CASSDDIDQPQHF. The CDR3, as DNA: TGTGCCAGCAGCGATGACATTGATCAGCCCCAGCATTTT. The chain joins TRBV6-1 to TRBJ1-5; no clear D. Trimming left V 6 bases short and J 5 bases short, with 11 bases between. CDR1 MNHNS and CDR2 SASEGT come from the germline V gene. The CDR3 is made up of 13 amino acids.

As to this clone: At the DNA level, this CDR3 is encoded by other sequences in the same sample as well. The CDR3 is CASSSQGIGEKLFF. The DNA of the CDR3 is TGTGCCAGCTCATCCCAGGGTATAGGTGAAAAACTGTTTTTT. V and J are TRBV18 and TRBJ1-4, with D tentatively TRBD1 (5 bases). V was clipped by 5 bases and J by 7 bases, with 14 bases between them. The CDR3 length is 14 residues. The germline V gene has CDR1 KGHSH and CDR2 LQKENI.

The J gene is TRBJ2-7, the V gene TRBV6-5, with D possibly being TRBD1 or TRBD2 (5 bases each). V lost 9 bases and J lost 0, with 15 bases in between. The CDR3 has 14 amino acids. Germline values: CDR1 MNHEY, CDR2 SVGAGI. The CDR3 is CASTRDQGSYEQYF. The DNA for the CDR3 is TGTGCCAGTACGAGGGACCAGGGCTCCTACGAGCAGTACTTC.

J is TRBJ1-2 and V is TRBV5-1, with D hard to call. Germline V gene data show CDR1 as SGHRS and CDR2 as YFSETQ. This CDR3 comprises 15 residues. Trimming took 0 bases from V and 7 from J, leaving 16 bases between them. Here the CDR3 reads CASSLGSGGGGGYTF. CDR3 DNA: TGCGCCAGCAGCTTGGGCTCTGGAGGCGGAGGTGGCTACACCTTC.

The rearrangement uses TRBV5-1 and TRBJ2-5; 9 nucleotides line up with TRBD2. The CDR3 totals 15 residues. Looked up from germline, CDR1 is SGHRS and CDR2 is YFSETQ. V shed 1 base, J shed 5 bases, and the junction held 6 bases outside the gene matches. DNA for the CDR3: TGCGCCAGCAGCTTGTCAGCGGGGGGACGGGAGACCCAGTACTTC. As protein: CASSLSAGGRETQYF.